Below are 9 T cell receptor beta chains sequenced from a single sample in a study of blood T cell repertoires in COVID-19. Method: immunoSEQ multiplex PCR; TCRdb's copy keeps in-frame clones and lacks some. Of 55,000 to 75,000 clones in the sample, 70% to 80% are singletons; the top ten hold approximately 3.8%. Source material: peripheral blood. The receptors derive from a man between 60 and 75 years old with acute or convalescent COVID-19.

The chain combines TRBV4-2 with TRBJ1-2; unclear D gene. There are 15 residues in the CDR3. The germline V gene has CDR1 LGHNA and CDR2 YNFKEQ. V lost 0 bases to trimming and J lost 0 bases, with 8 bases between them. DNA of the CDR3: TGTGCCAGCAGCCAAGATTACACCGCTAACTATGGCTACACCTTC. Its translation: CASSQDYTANYGYTF.

A note on this clone: One end of the junction fails to match germline, which may point to a read error. V usage is TRBV5-1 and J usage is TRBJ2-3; D is possibly TRBD2 (5 bases). Germline CDR1 is SGHRS and CDR2 is YFSETQ. The CDR3 spans 15 residues. In DNA, the CDR3 is TGCGCCAGCAGCTTGGACCAGGCTAGCAGAGATACGCAGTATTTT. This encodes CASSLDQASRDTQYF. Complete variable domain (other parts from reference TRBV5-1 and TRBJ2-3): KAGVTQTPRYLIKTRGQQVTLSCSPISGHRSVSWYQQTPGQGLQFLFEYFSETQRNKGNFPGRFSGRQFSNSRSEMNVSTLELGDSALYLCASSLDQASRDTQYFGPGTRLTVL.

Here the CDR3 reads CASSLRTETNEKLFF. CDR3 DNA sequence: TGTGCCAGCAGCTTACGAACAGAAACTAATGAAAAACTGTTTTTT. The chain employs TRBV7-3 and TRBJ1-4; D remains unclear. Trimming cost V 2 bases and J 1 base, with 8 bases left between them. Germline V CDR1 and CDR2: SGHTA, FQGTGA. The CDR3 is 15 residues long.

The genes are TRBV6-5 and TRBJ2-2; tentative D call: TRBD2 (5 bases). Germline-derived CDR1 and CDR2 are MNHEY and SVGAGI. V was cut by 0 bases and J by 12 bases, with 14 bases left in between. The CDR3 has 14 amino acids. The CDR3 DNA follows: TGTGCCAGCAGTTACTCGATGGCAACGGGGAAGCTGTTTTTT. As protein: CASSYSMATGKLFF.

This rearrangement joins TRBV27 to TRBJ2-7; D gene unclear. V was cut by 0 bases and J by 7 bases, with 7 bases left in between. The CDR3 is made up of 12 amino acids. Germline CDR1 reads MNHEY; CDR2 reads SMNVEV (reference sequence). CDR3 loop: CASSLSNREQYF. The CDR3 DNA is TGTGCCAGCAGTTTATCGAACCGGGAGCAGTACTTC.

This clone was counted between two and nine times. The chain is built from TRBV7-9 and TRBJ1-2, with TRBD1 matching 7 bases. Germline-derived CDR1 and CDR2 are SEHNR and FQNEAQ (reference sequence). V shed 4 bases and J 8 bases; nucleotides not matched to a gene: 10. The CDR3 has 14 residues. The CDR3, as DNA: TGTGCCAGCAGCTCATTTACTACAGGGGCGGGCTACACCTTC. Protein: CASSSFTTGAGYTF.

CDR3 region: CASSQGDSRFIVDTQYF. As DNA, the CDR3 is TGCGCCAGCAGCCAGGGGGACAGTCGATTCATAGTCGATACGCAGTATTTT. The J gene is TRBJ2-3, the V gene TRBV4-3; 7 nucleotides match TRBD1. The V and J ends lost 3 bases and 6 bases, in that order; junction bases with no gene match: 15. The CDR3 covers 17 residues. Germline CDR1 LGHNA, CDR2 YSLEER.

The V gene is TRBV6-1, the J gene TRBJ1-5; weak D call: TRBD1 (6 bases). Germline V gene data show CDR1 as MNHNS and CDR2 as SASEGT. CDR3 length: 15 amino acids. V lost 2 bases and J lost 7, with 15 bases in between. This CDR3 reads CASSEFGGAGQPQHF. Here the CDR3 DNA reads TGTGCCAGCAGTGAATTTGGGGGCGCAGGGCAGCCCCAGCATTTT.

The chain is built from TRBV7-9 and TRBJ1-2; perhaps TRBD1 as D (5 bases). Per germline, CDR1 SEHNR and CDR2 FQNEAQ (reference sequence). The germline V and J ends were trimmed by 3 bases and 5 bases, with 10 bases remaining between them. There are 13 residues in the CDR3. The CDR3 bases are TGTGCCAGCAGCTTCGGGGGGAGTTATGGCTACACCTTC. It translates to CASSFGGSYGYTF.